This T cell receptor (beta chain) came from a study of T cell repertoires in cytomegalovirus infection. MiXCR, run by TCRdb on the reads, gives a single entry per CDR3 protein. The table shows some 800,000 distinct CDR3 sequences, with 30% to 35% occurring only once. A remark on this clonotype: The antigen is undetermined. This may be a read error: a much more frequent sequence differs by one nucleotide.

Germline CDR1 is MNHEY and CDR2 is SVGAGI. The length of the CDR3 is 14 residues. The source material was cultured CD8+ T cells from PBMCs, sampled from culture after CMV antigen stimulation. The receptor's source is a human donor in good health (CMV status not recorded). Some clones in this sample may be carry-over from other donors' samples. This rearrangement joins TRBV6-5 to TRBJ2-5; D perhaps matches TRBD2 (6 bases). The CDR3 spells CSSRALDGSRTQYF. In nucleotides, the CDR3 is TGTTCCAGCAGAGCCCTCGACGGGAGCAGGACCCAGTACTTC.